These 23 T cell receptor beta chains originate from one sample sequenced in a study of blood T cell repertoires in COVID-19. Clones were read by immunoSEQ multiplex PCR, and TCRdb kept only the in-frame ones, dropping some. Of about 130,000 clones detected, roughly 85% appear once; the ten largest clones hold about 3%. The sample consisted of peripheral blood. The receptors were gathered from a woman of 80 years or more with COVID-19, enrolled during active disease.

The chain couples TRBV20-1 to TRBJ2-1; D is ambiguous. The length of the CDR3 is 11 residues. The germline gives CDR1 DFQATT, CDR2 SNEGSKA (reference sequence). Trimming cost V 3 bases and J 5 bases, with 5 bases left between them. The CDR3 coding sequence is TGCAGTGCTAGCAGAAACAATGAGCAGTTCTTC. Translation: CSASRNNEQFF.

The chain uses TRBV6-2 or TRBV6-3 and TRBJ1-1, with D possibly being TRBD1 (6 bases). Germline V gives CDR1 MNHEY, CDR2 SVGEGT. The CDR3 has 13 amino acids. V lost 2 bases to trimming and J lost 6 bases, with 10 bases between them. The CDR3 region is CASSYGGHPEAFF. In nucleotides, the CDR3 is TGTGCCAGCAGTTACGGGGGACACCCTGAAGCTTTCTTT.

The gene calls are TRBV12-3 or TRBV12-4 and TRBJ1-2, with 9 bases that match TRBD1. This CDR3 spans 13 amino acids. V was pared by 7 bases and J by 10 bases, with 10 bases of the junction left unmatched. Written as DNA, the CDR3 is TGTGCCAGCATGAGGACAGGGGCGATTTCCTACACCTTC. This sequence encodes CASMRTGAISYTF.

The V and J genes are TRBV15 and TRBJ1-6, with 8 bases matching TRBD1. Germline-derived CDR1 and CDR2 are LNHNV and YYDKDF (reference sequence). CDR3 length: 15 residues. The junction had 12 bases not matched to a gene; V was cut back by 2 bases and J by 15 bases. The CDR3 DNA follows: TGTGCCACCAGCAGAAATCTACAGTCAGACAGGGGCCTCCACTTT. Protein: CATSRNLQSDRGLHF.

The chain employs TRBV28 and TRBJ1-2; 8 nucleotides align to TRBD1. The CDR3 length is 14 residues. Germline CDR1 is MDHEN and CDR2 is SYDVKM. The J segment lost 6 bases and the V segment lost 4 bases, leaving 7 bases of the junction unmatched. The chain's CDR3 is CASSSAGGGDGYTF. The CDR3, as DNA: TGTGCCAGCAGTTCAGCAGGGGGCGGTGATGGCTACACCTTC.

The rearrangement joins TRBV5-5 to TRBJ1-2; D unclear. Looked up from germline, CDR1 is SGHKS and CDR2 is YYEKEE (reference sequence). Trimming removed 0 bases at V and 3 bases at J, with 12 bases between. CDR3 length equals 15 residues. CDR3 protein: CASSLDWEAYYGYTF. The CDR3 nucleotides are TGTGCCAGCAGCTTGGATTGGGAGGCGTACTATGGCTACACCTTC.

This clone has only a few counts. This chain links TRBV5-1 with TRBJ2-5; 11 bases fit TRBD2. J gave up 0 bases and V 1 base, and 11 bases lay outside the gene matches. This CDR3 comprises 19 residues. Germline V CDR1 and CDR2: SGHRS, YFSETQ. The CDR3 loop is CASSLLWAGLAGNQETQYF. Written as DNA, the CDR3 is TGCGCCAGCAGCTTGTTATGGGCCGGACTAGCGGGCAACCAAGAGACCCAGTACTTC.

The chain combines TRBV2 with TRBJ2-2; weak D call: TRBD1 (5 bases). Trimming stripped 6 bases from V and 7 bases from J, with 9 bases between. CDR1 is SNHLY and CDR2 is FYNNEI in the germline V gene. The CDR3 spans 12 residues. CDR3 region: CASRVDSGELFF. CDR3 sequence (DNA): TGTGCCAGCAGAGTCGACAGCGGGGAGCTGTTTTTT.

This chain links TRBV7-2 with TRBJ1-1; tentatively, D is TRBD1 (6 bases). This CDR3 spans 13 amino acids. Looked up from germline, CDR1 is SGHTA and CDR2 is FQGNSA. V was pared by 6 bases and J by 4 bases, with 12 bases between. CDR3 protein: CASSRTGSTEAFF. The CDR3 region has the DNA TGTGCCAGCAGTCGCACAGGGAGCACTGAAGCTTTCTTT.

The genes are TRBV19 and TRBJ1-5, with 10 bases aligning to TRBD1. The CDR3 contains 15 residues. CDR1 LNHDA and CDR2 SQIVND come from the germline V gene (reference sequence). With 2 bases clipped from V and 6 bases from J, the junction kept 4 bases outside the gene matches. CDR3 loop: CASSIQTGGLQPQHF. Here the CDR3 DNA reads TGTGCCAGTAGTATACAGACAGGGGGCCTTCAGCCCCAGCATTTT. Drawing the rest from reference TRBV19 and TRBJ1-5, the complete variable domain is DGGITQSPKYLFRKEGQNVTLSCEQNLNHDAMYWYRQDPGQGLRLIYYSQIVNDFQKGDIAEGYSVSREKKESFPLTVTSAQKNPTAFYLCASSIQTGGLQPQHFGDGTRLSIL.

This clone was seen only a few times. The chain links TRBV7-2 to TRBJ1-2; TRBD1 matches at 10 bases. Germline values: CDR1 SGHTA, CDR2 FQGNSA. CDR3 length: 15 amino acids. J gave up 5 bases and V 4 bases, and 7 bases lay outside the gene matches. The DNA of the CDR3 is TGTGCCAGCAGCTCCCGACAGGGGGCTTTGTATGGCTACACCTTC. It is translated as CASSSRQGALYGYTF.

There are a few counts of this clone. The chain combines TRBV7-2 with TRBJ1-2, with a weak D call TRBD1 (5 bases). From germline, CDR1 is SGHTA and CDR2 FQGNSA. The CDR3 runs to 16 residues. Trimming took 5 bases from V and 6 from J, leaving 22 bases between them. The CDR3 sequence is CASSPSRQPGFHGYTF. The DNA for the CDR3 is TGTGCCAGCAGCCCAAGTAGACAGCCAGGGTTCCATGGCTACACCTTC.

This sequence joins TRBV12-5 and TRBJ1-1; D unresolved. The CDR3 has 13 amino acids. Looked up from germline, CDR1 is LGHNT and CDR2 is FRNRAP. Trimming left V 1 base short and J 0 bases short, with 3 bases between. CDR3 sequence: CASGLDMNTEAFF. In DNA form, the CDR3 reads TGTGCTAGTGGTTTGGATATGAACACTGAAGCTTTCTTT.

The sample holds one count of this clone. The V and J genes are TRBV13 and TRBJ2-2; TRBD1 aligns across 10 bases. The CDR3 is 14 amino acids. Trimming at V came to 6 bases and at J to 7 bases, leaving 5 bases not matched to a gene. Germline CDR1 PRHDT, CDR2 FYEKMQ (reference sequence). The CDR3 loop is CASSWDRGSGELFF. As DNA, the CDR3 is TGTGCCAGCAGTTGGGACAGGGGAAGCGGGGAGCTGTTTTTT.

The chain joins TRBV27 to TRBJ2-7; 12 bases map to TRBD2. The CDR3 has 13 residues. V gave up 4 bases and J gave up 9 bases; unmatched junction bases: 4. Germline loops: CDR1 MNHEY, CDR2 SMNVEV (reference sequence). The CDR3 region has the DNA TGTGCCAGCAGTTATCTAGCGGGAGGGCCGCAGTACTTC. This gives the protein CASSYLAGGPQYF.

The chain combines TRBV10-1 with TRBJ2-3; 11 bases are shared with TRBD2. This CDR3 region has 17 residues. The V gene end was trimmed by 0 bases and the J gene end by 5 bases; junction bases not matched to a gene: 7. CDR1 is WNHNN, CDR2 SYGVQD, per germline (reference sequence). Here the CDR3 DNA reads TGCGCCAGCAGTGAGTCGGTAGCGGGAGGGCCTATAGATACGCAGTATTTT. Amino acid sequence: CASSESVAGGPIDTQYF.

This clone has just one count. The genes are TRBV7-3 and TRBJ1-1, with D maybe TRBD1 (6 bases). Germline CDR1 SGHTA, CDR2 FQGTGA. V shed 5 bases and J shed 0 bases, with 13 bases lying between them. This CDR3 has 15 residues. The CDR3 reads CASSPTGNLNTEAFF. The CDR3 DNA sequence: TGTGCCAGCAGCCCCACAGGGAACTTGAACACTGAAGCTTTCTTT.

The CDR3 DNA is TGTGCCAGCAGCGTAAGACTAGCGGGTGAGCAGTTCTTC. This translates into CASSVRLAGEQFF. The chain has TRBV9 and TRBJ2-1; 10 nucleotides line up with TRBD2. This CDR3 is 13 amino acids long. J lost 9 bases, V lost 1 base, and 1 base had no gene match. Germline CDR1 is SGDLS and CDR2 is YYNGEE.

V usage is TRBV19 and J usage is TRBJ2-1; weak D call: TRBD2 (6 bases). The CDR3 runs to 14 residues. Trimming took 8 bases from V and 4 from J, leaving 15 bases between them. Germline V CDR1 and CDR2: LNHDA, SQIVND (reference sequence). CDR3 sequence: CASLGRGDYNEQFF. CDR3 nucleotides: TGTGCCAGTCTGGGGCGGGGAGATTACAATGAGCAGTTCTTC.

This clone appeared a single time. The rearrangement joins TRBV19 to TRBJ2-1; TRBD2 might be the D (6 bases). Germline values: CDR1 LNHDA, CDR2 SQIVND (reference sequence). Deletions cut 7 bases from V and 2 bases from J, with 15 bases between. The CDR3 loop spans 15 amino acids. The CDR3 DNA follows: TGTGCCAGTAAGGTACGGGAGTTCACCTACAATGAGCAGTTCTTC. Translation: CASKVREFTYNEQFF. The whole variable domain, remainder taken from reference TRBV19 and TRBJ2-1, is DGGITQSPKYLFRKEGQNVTLSCEQNLNHDAMYWYRQDPGQGLRLIYYSQIVNDFQKGDIAEGYSVSREKKESFPLTVTSAQKNPTAFYLCASKVREFTYNEQFFGPGTRLTVL.

The rearrangement joins TRBV28 to TRBJ2-7, with D uncertain. CDR1 is MDHEN and CDR2 is SYDVKM in the germline V gene. The CDR3 contains 12 residues. The V end was cut by 6 bases, the J end by 5 bases, with 11 bases between. CDR3 nucleotide sequence: TGTGCCAGCAGGCGCCCCGAACACGAGCAGTACTTC. Amino acids: CASRRPEHEQYF.

Details on this clone: A much larger clone lies a single base off, so this may be a read error. Other DNA sequences within the sample encode an identical CDR3. The chain is built from TRBV7-9 and TRBJ2-5; D is ambiguous. This CDR3 is built from 11 residues. Germline V CDR1 and CDR2: SEHNR, FQNEAQ (reference sequence). V was clipped by 5 bases and J by 5 bases, with 6 bases between them. CDR3 DNA sequence: TGTGCCAGCAGCCCTCAGGAGACCCAGTACTTC. As protein: CASSPQETQYF.

This clone was observed a handful of times. This rearrangement joins TRBV7-8 to TRBJ1-1; D is ambiguous. The CDR3 loop spans 13 amino acids. Germline V gene lookup returns CDR1 SGHVS and CDR2 FQNEAQ. V was cut by 5 bases and J by 4 bases, with 11 bases left in between. CDR3 sequence: CASSPPRATEAFF. The CDR3 DNA follows: TGTGCCAGCAGCCCTCCGAGGGCCACTGAAGCTTTCTTT.